The 2 T cell receptor beta chains reported below all come from one sample, sequenced in a study of control samples from healthy donors and cancer patients. Produced via immunoSEQ multiplex PCR; TCRdb's table is partial and in-frame only. Among approximately 93,000 clones listed, approximately 91% were seen once. The sequencing sample was made of PBMCs. The receptor set was obtained from a woman aged 45-65 years with colorectal cancer.

This chain joins TRBV3-1 (or the pseudogene TRBV3-2) and TRBJ1-6; TRBD1 aligns across 7 bases. The CDR3 has 13 amino acids. The J segment lost 11 bases and the V segment lost 4 bases, leaving 5 bases of the junction unmatched. The germline CDR1 and CDR2 sequences are LGHDT and YNNKEL (reference sequence). CDR3 nucleotides: TGTGCCAGCAGCCTGGCAGGGGGAACACCCCTCCACTTT. It specifies CASSLAGGTPLHF.

V gene TRBV7-2 combines with J gene TRBJ1-6, with a possible D match to TRBD1 (6 bases). V was clipped by 4 bases and J by 7 bases, with 11 bases between them. Germline values: CDR1 SGHTA, CDR2 FQGNSA. The CDR3 has 14 amino acids. CDR3 sequence: CASSSRQDNSPLHF. In DNA form, the CDR3 reads TGTGCCAGCAGCTCCCGACAGGACAATTCACCCCTCCACTTT.